This TCR beta chain was documented in a study of long-term antiretroviral therapy in people with HIV. Study outcomes and limitations: Upon ART, diversity increased but remained lower than transplant donor controls.

On this clone itself: Its target is unknown.

Version v3.0 of the immunoSEQ assay was performed at survey level. Sequencing was performed with immunoSEQ multiplex PCR; in TCRdb, only in-frame clones are kept and a portion is missing. The repertoire holds approximately 17,000 clones, with roughly 76% as singletons. The CDR3 is 15 amino acids. With 5 bases removed from V and 5 bases from J, the gap between germline ends came to 18 bases. Germline-derived CDR1 and CDR2 are MNHNS and SASEGT. The starting material was unsorted PBMCs, obtained 1.5 years before starting antiretroviral therapy. This sequence joins TRBV6-1 and TRBJ2-5; D possibly uses TRBD1 or TRBD2 (6 bases each). The receptor was derived from a woman between 45 and 60 years old with HIV. The CDR3 sequence: CASSSRGDNWETQYF. The CDR3 nucleotides read TGTGCCAGCAGTTCAAGGGGGGACAATTGGGAGACCCAGTACTTC.